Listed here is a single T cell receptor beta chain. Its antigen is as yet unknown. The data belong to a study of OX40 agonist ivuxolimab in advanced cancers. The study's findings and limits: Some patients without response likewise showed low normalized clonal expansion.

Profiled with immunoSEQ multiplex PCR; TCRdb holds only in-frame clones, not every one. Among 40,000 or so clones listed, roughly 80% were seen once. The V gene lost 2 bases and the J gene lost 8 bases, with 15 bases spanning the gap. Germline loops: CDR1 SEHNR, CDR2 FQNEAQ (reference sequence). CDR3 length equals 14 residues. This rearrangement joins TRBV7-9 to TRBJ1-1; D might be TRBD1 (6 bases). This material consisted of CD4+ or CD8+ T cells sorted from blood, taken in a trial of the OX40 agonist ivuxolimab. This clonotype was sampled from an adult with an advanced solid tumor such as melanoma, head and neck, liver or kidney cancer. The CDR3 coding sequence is TGTGCCAGCAGCTTACCCACCTTGGGGGCGGAAGCTTTCTTT. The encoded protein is CASSLPTLGAEAFF.